This T cell receptor beta chain was retrieved from a study of shared clonotypes between healthy human individuals. The study's findings and limits: Deeper or shallower sequencing was expected to change how clonotypes are shared among donors.

Losses at the gene ends were 6 bases for V and 3 bases for J; bases not matched to a gene: 8. Germline V lookup: CDR1 SQVTM, CDR2 ANQGSEA. CDR3 length: 14 residues. Splitting the CD4+ cells yielded a CD45RA+ naive subset and a CD45RA-negative memory subset. For this clone: Its target is unknown.

The authors ran the assay at deep level. Each PCR replicate from the sorted subsets contained around 0.2 ug DNA, which is 25,000 to 30,000 T cell genomes. This table comes from immunoSEQ multiplex PCR, and its TCRdb copy is limited to in-frame clones, with some not included. The table includes roughly 500,000 clones, around 96% detected once. The TCR was taken from a woman aged 25 to 39 in good health. Sequenced material: naive CD4+ T cells sorted from blood. Subset specified: CD45RA+ positively selected. V gene TRBV29-1 combines with J gene TRBJ2-1; 7 bases align to TRBD2. Here the CDR3 reads CSVSSGIYYNEQFF. CDR3 bases: TGCAGCGTGTCCAGCGGGATCTACTACAATGAGCAGTTCTTC.